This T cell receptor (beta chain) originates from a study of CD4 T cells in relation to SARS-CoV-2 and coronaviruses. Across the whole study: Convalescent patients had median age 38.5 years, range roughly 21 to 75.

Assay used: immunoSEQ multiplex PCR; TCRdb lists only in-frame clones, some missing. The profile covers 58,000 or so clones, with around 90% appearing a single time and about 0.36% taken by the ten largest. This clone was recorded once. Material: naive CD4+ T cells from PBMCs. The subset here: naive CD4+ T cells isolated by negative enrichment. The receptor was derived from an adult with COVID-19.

CDR3 coding DNA: TGTGCCAGTAATACCGGCCGCACTGAGCAGTTCTTC. Residues: CASNTGRTEQFF. This chain uses TRBV19 with TRBJ2-1; D gene unclear. The CDR3 spans 12 residues. Germline CDR1 reads LNHDA; CDR2 reads SQIVND (reference sequence). V was clipped by 7 bases and J by 9 bases, with 13 bases between them.